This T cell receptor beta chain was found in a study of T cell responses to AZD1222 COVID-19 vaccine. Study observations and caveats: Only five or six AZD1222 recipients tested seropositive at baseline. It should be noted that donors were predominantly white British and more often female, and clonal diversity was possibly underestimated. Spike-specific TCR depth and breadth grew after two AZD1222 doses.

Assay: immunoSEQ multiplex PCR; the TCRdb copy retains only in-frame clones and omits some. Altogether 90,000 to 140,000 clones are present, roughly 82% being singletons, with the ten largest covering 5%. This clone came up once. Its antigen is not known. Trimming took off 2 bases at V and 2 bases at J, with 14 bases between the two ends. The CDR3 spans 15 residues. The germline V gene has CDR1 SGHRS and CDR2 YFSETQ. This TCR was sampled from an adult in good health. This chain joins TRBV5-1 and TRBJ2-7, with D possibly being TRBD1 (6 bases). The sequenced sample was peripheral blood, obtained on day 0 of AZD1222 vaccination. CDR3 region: CASSFTGLRTYEQYF. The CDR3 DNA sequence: TGCGCCAGCAGCTTCACAGGGCTACGAACCTACGAGCAGTACTTC.